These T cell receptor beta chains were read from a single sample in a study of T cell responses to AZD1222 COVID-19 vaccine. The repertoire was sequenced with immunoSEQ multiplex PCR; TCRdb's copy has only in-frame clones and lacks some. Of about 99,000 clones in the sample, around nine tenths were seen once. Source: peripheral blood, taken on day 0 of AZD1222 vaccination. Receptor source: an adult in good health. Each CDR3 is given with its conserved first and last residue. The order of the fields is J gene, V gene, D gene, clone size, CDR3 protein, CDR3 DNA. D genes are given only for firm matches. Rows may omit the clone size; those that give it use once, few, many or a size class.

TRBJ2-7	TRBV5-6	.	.	CASSLVGNSYEQYF	TGTGCCAGCAGCTTGGTTGGTAACTCCTACGAGCAGTACTTC
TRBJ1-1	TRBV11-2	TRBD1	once	CASRDLGARGRSNTEAFF	TGTGCCAGCAGAGATTTAGGAGCCAGGGGGCGAAGTAACACTGAAGCTTTCTTT
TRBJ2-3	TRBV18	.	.	CASSPGETDTQYF	TGTGCCAGCTCACCAGGGGAAACAGATACGCAGTATTTT
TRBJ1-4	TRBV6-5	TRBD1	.	CASSLDRGGGEKLFF	TGTGCCAGCAGCCTGGACAGGGGAGGTGGAGAAAAACTGTTTTTT
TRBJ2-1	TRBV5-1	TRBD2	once	CASSSGLAGSLGGSEQFF	TGCGCCAGCAGCTCTGGACTAGCGGGGTCCCTCGGAGGAAGTGAGCAGTTCTTC
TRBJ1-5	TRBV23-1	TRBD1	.	CAYWSGQVFYSNQPQHF	TGCGCCTACTGGTCCGGACAGGTTTTTTATAGCAATCAGCCCCAGCATTTT
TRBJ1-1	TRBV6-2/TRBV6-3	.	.	CASSPRRGGAENTEAFF	TGTGCCAGCAGTCCCCGGCGGGGGGGCGCAGAGAACACTGAAGCTTTCTTT
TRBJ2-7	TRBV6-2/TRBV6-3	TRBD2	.	CASSYGAGRSYEQYF	TGTGCCAGCAGTTACGGAGCGGGGCGCTCCTACGAGCAGTACTTC
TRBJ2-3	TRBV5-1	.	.	CASSLDRLGDTQYF	TGCGCCAGCAGCTTGGACAGGTTGGGAGATACGCAGTATTTT
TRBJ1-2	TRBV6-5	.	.	CASRSGAYGYTF	TGTGCCAGCAGGTCAGGGGCCTATGGCTACACCTTC
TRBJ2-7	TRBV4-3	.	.	CASGRTTEYEQYF	TGCGCCAGCGGGAGGACGACAGAGTACGAGCAGTACTTC
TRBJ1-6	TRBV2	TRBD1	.	CASSVAGGINSPLHF	TGTGCCAGCAGTGTAGCAGGGGGAATCAATTCACCCCTCCACTTT
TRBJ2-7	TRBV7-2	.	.	CASSLYGGAYEQYF	TGTGCCAGCAGCTTGTATGGAGGAGCCTACGAGCAGTACTTC
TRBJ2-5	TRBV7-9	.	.	CASSTSDRGQETQYF	TGTGCCAGCAGCACTAGCGACAGGGGACAAGAGACCCAGTACTTC
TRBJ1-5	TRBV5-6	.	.	CASSSGPGGQPQHF	TGTGCCAGCAGCTCTGGCCCGGGAGGTCAGCCCCAGCATTTT
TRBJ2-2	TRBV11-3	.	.	CASSRGPRELFF	TGTGCCAGCAGCCGCGGTCCCCGGGAGCTGTTTTTT